A selection of T cell receptor beta chains follows, all from one sample in a study of radiotherapy plus CTLA-4 blockade in lung cancer. Assay: immunoSEQ multiplex PCR; the TCRdb copy retains only in-frame clones and omits some. Among 45,000 or so clones listed, roughly three quarters were seen once. The sample was peripheral blood, taken from a patient treated with radiotherapy plus ipilimumab. The source is a human donor with non-small cell lung cancer who had stable disease on radiotherapy plus ipilimumab. Each CDR3 is given without its conserved first and last residue. Some rows have no size entry. The others give once, few or many, or a class for an expanded clone.

j_call clone_size v_call cdr3_aa
TRBJ1-6 once TRBV6-5 ASKVGSHNSPLH
TRBJ1-1 NA TRBV18 ASSPPAVGDTEAF
TRBJ2-2 NA TRBV6-1 ASSEARSGRAGELF
TRBJ2-7 NA TRBV5-1 ASSSPGTGADYYEQY
TRBJ1-2 NA TRBV5-4 ASSRDSGLNYGYT
TRBJ1-2 once TRBV7-9 ASSYGRLNGYT
TRBJ1-2 NA TRBV5-4 ASSSDGNYGYT
TRBJ2-5 NA TRBV30 AWGTGPQETQY
TRBJ1-2 NA TRBV7-2 ASSSGQGALGRHGYT
TRBJ1-1 few TRBV10-3 AISEGTEAF
TRBJ2-3 NA TRBV14 ASSQGRHTDTQY
TRBJ1-5 NA TRBV27 ASRPWTGYSNQPQH
TRBJ2-7 NA TRBV4-3 ASSLGTEVEQY
TRBJ1-1 NA TRBV7-8 ASSLVGTVNTEAF
TRBJ2-7 NA TRBV5-1 ASSLGTVNEQY